This T cell receptor beta chain was sequenced during a study of cytotoxic CD8 clonotypes in ibrutinib-treated CLL. Study as a whole: Partial responses numbered about 25 and complete responses 2; after a median about 72 months, about 15 stayed remitted and around 12 progressed. Response sampling came at median around twelve months of treatment, ranging about 6 to 40 months.

Points from the study as a whole: Ibrutinib response saw clonality rise, and progression saw it return toward baseline.

The assay was immunoSEQ multiplex PCR, and TCRdb's table has in-frame clones only and misses some. Altogether hundreds of thousands of clones are present, 70% to 75% being singletons, with the ten largest covering 5.5% to 7%. Cryopreserved PBMCs provided roughly 2 micrograms of genomic DNA for the TCR beta libraries. The sample holds a few counts of this clone. Its specificity is not known. The CDR3 sequence is 14 residues long. Trimming pared 6 bases from V and 3 bases from J, leaving 15 bases between. In germline, CDR1 is MNHEY, CDR2 SMNVEV (reference sequence). Here the sequenced sample was PBMCs, taken after 12 months of ibrutinib treatment. The TCR originated in a human donor with chronic lymphocytic leukemia. J is TRBJ2-7 and V is TRBV27; D might be TRBD2 (7 bases). CDR3 sequence reads: CASRGRGAGYEQYF. The CDR3, as DNA: TGTGCCAGCAGGGGACGGGGGGCGGGCTACGAGCAGTACTTC.